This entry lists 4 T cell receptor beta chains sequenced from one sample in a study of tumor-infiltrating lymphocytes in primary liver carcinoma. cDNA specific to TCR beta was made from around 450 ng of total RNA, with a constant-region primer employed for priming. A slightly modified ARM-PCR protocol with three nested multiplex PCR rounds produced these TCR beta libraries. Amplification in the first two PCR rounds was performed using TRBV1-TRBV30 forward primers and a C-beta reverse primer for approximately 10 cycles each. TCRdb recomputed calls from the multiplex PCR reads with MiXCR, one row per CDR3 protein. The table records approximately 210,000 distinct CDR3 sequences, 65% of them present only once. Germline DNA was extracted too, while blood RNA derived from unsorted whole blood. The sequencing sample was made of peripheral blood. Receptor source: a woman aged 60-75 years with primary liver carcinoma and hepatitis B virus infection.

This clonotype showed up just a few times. The chain's CDR3 is CASSYPWGYGYTF. Written as DNA, the CDR3 is TGTGCCAGCAGTTACCCCTGGGGATATGGCTACACCTTC. This rearrangement joins TRBV12-3 or TRBV12-4 to TRBJ1-2; D remains unclear. This CDR3 has 13 residues. V was pared by 4 bases and J by 5 bases, with 11 bases between.

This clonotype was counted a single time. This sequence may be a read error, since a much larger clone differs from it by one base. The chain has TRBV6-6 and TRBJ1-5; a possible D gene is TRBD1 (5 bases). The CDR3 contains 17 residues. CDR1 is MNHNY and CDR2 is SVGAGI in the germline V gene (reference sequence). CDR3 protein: CTSTESPRAGSVQPQHF. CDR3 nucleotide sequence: TGTACCAGCACCGAGTCACCCCGGGCAGGGTCGGTTCAGCCCCAGCATTTT.

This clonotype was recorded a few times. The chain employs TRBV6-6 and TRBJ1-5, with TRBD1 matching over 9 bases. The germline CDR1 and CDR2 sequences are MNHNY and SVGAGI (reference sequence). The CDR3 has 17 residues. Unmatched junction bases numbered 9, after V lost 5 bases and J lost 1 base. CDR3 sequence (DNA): TGTGCCAGCAGTAGGGGACAGGGAGTTAGGAGCAATCAGCCCCAGCATTTT. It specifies CASSRGQGVRSNQPQHF.

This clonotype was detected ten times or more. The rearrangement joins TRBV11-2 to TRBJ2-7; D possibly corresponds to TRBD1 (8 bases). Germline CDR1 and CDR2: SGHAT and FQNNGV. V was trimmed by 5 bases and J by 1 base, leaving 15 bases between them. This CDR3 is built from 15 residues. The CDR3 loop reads CASSAYRGGSYEQYF. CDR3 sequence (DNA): TGTGCCAGCAGCGCATACAGGGGGGGTTCCTACGAGCAGTACTTC.